One and the same sample provided the 25 T cell receptor beta chains below, sequenced in a study of T cell responses to AZD1222 COVID-19 vaccine. Profiling relied on immunoSEQ multiplex PCR, and the TCRdb table lists in-frame clones only, not all of them. This sample carries approximately 170,000 clones, roughly nine tenths of them seen once, and the ten largest clones take around 1%. This material consisted of peripheral blood, taken 28 days after the second AZD1222 dose. These receptors came from an adult who received the AZD1222 COVID-19 vaccine.

Remarks on this clone: At one of its ends the junction is not consistent with the germline gene, which may arise from a read error. In nucleotides, the CDR3 is TGTGCCAGCAGCTTCGACCATTACATCGGGGAGTACGCCTTC. Protein: CASSFDHYIGEYAF. The V and J genes are TRBV7-2 and TRBJ1-2; no firm D call. This CDR3 is 14 amino acids long. The V gene's germline CDR1 is SGHTA and CDR2 FQGNSA.

This chain connects TRBV6-6 to TRBJ2-2; TRBD1 agrees at 8 bases. The CDR3 spans 21 residues. With 5 bases clipped from V and 2 bases from J, the junction kept 22 bases outside the gene matches. CDR1 is MNHNY, CDR2 SVGAGI, per germline (reference sequence). CDR3: CASSQNPRTGKVFGNTGELFF. CDR3 in DNA: TGTGCCAGCAGTCAAAACCCTCGGACAGGGAAAGTTTTCGGCAACACCGGGGAGCTGTTTTTT.

V and J are TRBV27 and TRBJ1-5; D is unclear. Trimming took off 6 bases at V and 2 bases at J, with 11 bases between the two ends. The germline gives CDR1 MNHEY, CDR2 SMNVEV (reference sequence). This CDR3 contains 14 residues. CDR3 in amino acids: CASSQRPGNQPQHF. The DNA for the CDR3 is TGTGCCAGCAGCCAGCGCCCAGGCAATCAGCCCCAGCATTTT.

The rearrangement uses TRBV6-2 or TRBV6-3 and TRBJ2-7, with D perhaps being TRBD1 or TRBD2 (5 bases each). This CDR3 has 17 residues. The germline V and J ends were trimmed by 3 bases and 1 base, with 19 bases remaining between them. Germline assignment: CDR1 MNHEY and CDR2 SVGEGT. The CDR3 DNA follows: TGTGCCAGCAGTTATGATTCTTCCGGGACGCAATCCTACGAGCAGTACTTC. Its translation is CASSYDSSGTQSYEQYF.

The chain carries TRBV19 and TRBJ2-7; the D gene could be TRBD1 or TRBD2 (6 bases each). This CDR3 region has 13 residues. The V gene lost 3 bases and the J gene lost 6 bases, with 12 bases spanning the gap. CDR1 is LNHDA and CDR2 is SQIVND in the germline V gene (reference sequence). The CDR3 spells CASSIDRGAEQYF. CDR3 coding DNA: TGTGCCAGTAGTATTGATAGGGGGGCCGAGCAGTACTTC.

The gene calls are TRBV14 and TRBJ2-6; D perhaps matches TRBD2 (6 bases). The V gene's germline CDR1 is SGHDN and CDR2 FVKESK. V was pared by 1 base and J by 0 bases, with 19 bases between. This CDR3 has 20 residues. CDR3 in DNA: TGTGCCAGCAGCCAAGTATCGGGACTCTTCTCCCGCTCTGGGGCCAACGTCCTGACTTTC. It translates to CASSQVSGLFSRSGANVLTF.

This chain links TRBV6-5 with TRBJ1-5; D ambiguous. The CDR3 length is 13 residues. V lost 6 bases, J lost 2 bases, and 8 bases lay in between. Germline V lookup: CDR1 MNHEY, CDR2 SVGAGI. The CDR3 spells CASSITGNQPQHF. DNA of the CDR3: TGTGCCAGCAGCATTACAGGCAATCAGCCCCAGCATTTT.

The J gene is TRBJ1-2, the V gene TRBV18; D gene uncertain. The CDR3 is 12 residues long. Trimming pared 2 bases from V and 3 bases from J, leaving 4 bases between. CDR1 and CDR2 (germline): KGHSH, LQKENI. The chain's CDR3 is CASSPGDYGYTF. DNA for the CDR3: TGTGCCAGCTCACCAGGGGACTATGGCTACACCTTC.

The rearrangement links TRBV30 to TRBJ2-3; weak D call: TRBD2 (6 bases). Per germline, CDR1 GTSNPN and CDR2 SVGIG (reference sequence). The CDR3 consists of 14 residues. Trimming cost V 1 base and J 1 base, with 9 bases left between them. CDR3 amino acids: CAWSGASGTDTQYF. The CDR3 coding sequence is TGTGCCTGGAGTGGGGCTAGCGGCACAGATACGCAGTATTTT.

The chain uses TRBV3-1 (or the pseudogene TRBV3-2) and TRBJ1-1; the match to TRBD1 covers 7 bases. The CDR3 spans 16 residues. V trimming: 6 bases; J trimming: 1 base; junction bases outside the gene matches: 11. Germline values: CDR1 LGHDT, CDR2 YNNKEL (reference sequence). Written as DNA, the CDR3 is TGTGCCAGCAGTATTAGGGGGGACAGAACGAACACTGAAGCTTTCTTT. Its translation: CASSIRGDRTNTEAFF.

This rearrangement joins TRBV20-1 to TRBJ1-3, with a tentative D call TRBD1 (5 bases). Per the germline V gene, CDR1 is DFQATT and CDR2 is SNEGSKA (reference sequence). There are 11 residues in the CDR3. V gave up 6 bases and J gave up 7 bases, with 10 bases separating them. For the CDR3, the DNA is TGCAGTGCCATGGGGGGGAACACCATATATTTT. Translated: CSAMGGNTIYF.

This chain connects TRBV6-5 to TRBJ2-7; 7 nucleotides align to TRBD1. This CDR3 has 13 amino acids. The ends lost 6 bases at V and 2 bases at J; junction bases unmatched: 4. CDR1 MNHEY and CDR2 SVGAGI come from the germline V gene. The CDR3 nucleotides are TGTGCCAGCAGAACGGACAGGACCTACGAGCAGTACTTC. Its protein is CASRTDRTYEQYF.

This chain links TRBV6-5 with TRBJ2-1; tentatively, D is TRBD2 (6 bases). Between the trimmed V and J ends, which lost 5 bases and 8 bases, there was a span of 13 bases. Germline V gives CDR1 MNHEY, CDR2 SVGAGI. This CDR3 has 13 amino acids. CDR3 amino acids: CASSLPGVYEQFF. In DNA form, the CDR3 reads TGTGCCAGCAGTCTACCGGGGGTCTATGAGCAGTTCTTC.

This sequence joins TRBV7-2 and TRBJ1-2, with 7 bases identical to TRBD1. CDR3 length: 14 residues. CDR1 is SGHTA and CDR2 is FQGNSA in the germline V gene. Losses at the gene ends were 1 base for V and 4 bases for J; bases not matched to a gene: 3. The CDR3 region has the DNA TGTGCCAGCAGCTTAGACAGGGGAATCTATGGCTACACCTTC. Translated: CASSLDRGIYGYTF.

The genes are TRBV3-1 (or the pseudogene TRBV3-2) and TRBJ2-7; either TRBD1 or TRBD2 may fit D (5 bases each). Looked up from germline, CDR1 is LGHDT and CDR2 is YNNKEL (reference sequence). Between the trimmed V and J ends, which lost 4 bases and 2 bases, there was a span of 18 bases. The CDR3 loop spans 16 amino acids. CDR3 sequence: CASSPLDGTGTYEQYF. DNA of the CDR3: TGTGCCAGCAGCCCACTGGACGGGACGGGGACCTACGAGCAGTACTTC.

The CDR3 DNA reads as TGTGCCAGCAGCTTGGAGGGGAGAGGGGGAAACACCATATATTTT. It yields the protein CASSLEGRGGNTIYF. The chain employs TRBV5-5 and TRBJ1-3, with a weak D call TRBD1 (5 bases). Germline-derived CDR1 and CDR2 are SGHKS and YYEKEE (reference sequence). The germline V and J ends were trimmed by 0 bases and 4 bases, with 11 bases remaining between them. The CDR3 is 15 residues long.

This clone has only one observation. This chain connects TRBV25-1 to TRBJ1-2; a possible D gene is TRBD1 (6 bases). The ends were cut back, 5 bases at V and 1 base at J, with 14 bases in the middle. This CDR3 has 15 residues. Germline V gene data show CDR1 as MGHDK and CDR2 as SYGVNS. As DNA, the CDR3 is TGTGCCAGCAGTCCACCAAGGACAGATAACTATGGCTACACCTTC. It encodes CASSPPRTDNYGYTF.

This sequence joins TRBV19 and TRBJ1-2; no firm D call. CDR3 length: 12 residues. Germline V gene lookup returns CDR1 LNHDA and CDR2 SQIVND (reference sequence). V was clipped by 3 bases and J by 4 bases, with 6 bases between them. CDR3 nucleotides: TGTGCCAGTAGTATGCGCAGCTATGGCTACACCTTC. Translation: CASSMRSYGYTF.

The chain couples TRBV10-3 to TRBJ1-5; 7 bases are shared with TRBD1. Germline trimming cut 10 bases from V and 5 bases from J; bases unmatched to any gene: 8. The CDR3 sequence is 13 residues long. Per the germline V gene, CDR1 is ENHRY and CDR2 is SYGVKD. CDR3 DNA sequence: TGTGCCACAACCGGGACAGTTGATCAGCCCCAGCATTTT. As protein: CATTGTVDQPQHF.

In this sample, this clone turned up a few times. The chain employs TRBV4-3 and TRBJ1-5; TRBD1 matches at 7 bases. The V gene end was trimmed by 7 bases and the J gene end by 0 bases; junction bases not matched to a gene: 15. Germline V lookup: CDR1 LGHNA, CDR2 YSLEER. The CDR3 spans 18 residues. The CDR3 sequence is CASTTGRDSLYSNQPQHF. Here the CDR3 DNA reads TGCGCCAGCACTACAGGGAGGGACAGCCTATATAGCAATCAGCCCCAGCATTTT.

The genes are TRBV9 and TRBJ1-2, with D unclear. CDR1 is SGDLS, CDR2 YYNGEE, per germline. V was cut by 0 bases and J by 6 bases, with 15 bases left in between. This CDR3 spans 15 amino acids. CDR3 sequence: CASSVVSRPPDGYTF. The DNA of the CDR3 is TGTGCCAGCAGCGTAGTTAGCAGGCCCCCGGATGGCTACACCTTC. The full variable domain, in which reference TRBV9 and TRBJ1-2 provide the parts outside the CDR3, is DSGVTQTPKHLITATGQRVTLRCSPRSGDLSVYWYQQSLDQGLQFLIQYYNGEERAKGNILERFSAQQFPDLHSELNLSSLELGDSALYFCASSVVSRPPDGYTFGSGTRLTVV.

The genes are TRBV6-5 and TRBJ2-1, with 8 bases identical to TRBD2. Germline V gene data show CDR1 as MNHEY and CDR2 as SVGAGI. Trimming cost V 9 bases and J 8 bases; bases outside gene matches: 12. The CDR3 consists of 14 residues. CDR3 sequence reads: CASRLAGGAYEQFF. CDR3 bases: TGTGCCAGTCGTCTAGCCGGGGGGGCCTATGAGCAGTTCTTC.

The V gene is TRBV7-9, the J gene TRBJ2-4; 10 positions match TRBD1. The CDR3 has 15 residues. With V trimmed by 1 base and J by 9 bases, 6 bases remained unmatched. Germline V gene data show CDR1 as SEHNR and CDR2 as FQNEAQ (reference sequence). The CDR3 DNA is TGTGCCAGCAGCTTAGGGGACAGGGGAAAAGGCATTCAGTACTTC. This gives the protein CASSLGDRGKGIQYF.

The chain carries TRBV5-4 and TRBJ1-2; a possible D gene is TRBD1 (5 bases). Germline CDR1 SGHNT, CDR2 YYREEE (reference sequence). CDR3 length: 13 residues. The germline V and J ends were trimmed by 4 bases and 8 bases, with 15 bases remaining between them. The CDR3 nucleotides are TGTGCCAGCAGCAATCTTGGGGGGGGAGGCTACACCTTC. Amino acids: CASSNLGGGGYTF.

This rearrangement joins TRBV5-8 to TRBJ1-1; a weak D match, TRBD1 (6 bases). The V end lost 8 bases, the J end lost 1 base, and 15 bases lay between the germline ends. This CDR3 comprises 14 residues. Germline lookup yields CDR1 SGHTS and CDR2 YDEGEE. DNA for the CDR3: TGTGCCAGTCGTCGCAGGGGCCAGAACACTGAAGCTTTCTTT. Translation gives CASRRRGQNTEAFF.